Listed here are 13 T cell receptor beta chains from one sample, sequenced in a study of technical replicates of blood from a handful of donors. Method: immunoSEQ multiplex PCR; TCRdb's copy keeps in-frame clones and lacks some. Seen here are 74,000 or so clones, 90% to 98% observed once, and the top ten hold around 0.18%. The sample consisted of T cells isolated from PBMCs. Source of these receptors: a human donor in good health.

The chain has TRBV7-9 and TRBJ2-6; D uncertain. CDR3 length: 11 amino acids. The ends were cut back, 5 bases at V and 10 bases at J, with 6 bases in the middle. Germline CDR1 and CDR2: SEHNR and FQNEAQ (reference sequence). CDR3 amino acids: CASSPRNVLTF. CDR3 DNA: TGTGCCAGCAGCCCGAGGAACGTCCTGACTTTC.

The V and J genes are TRBV28 and TRBJ1-1, with D perhaps matching TRBD1 (6 bases). Trimming pared 5 bases from V and 3 bases from J, leaving 22 bases between. The CDR3 totals 17 residues. Per germline, CDR1 MDHEN and CDR2 SYDVKM. This CDR3 is CASSPYPRRHRDTEAFF. Here the CDR3 DNA reads TGTGCCAGCAGTCCGTACCCGCGTCGCCACAGGGACACTGAAGCTTTCTTT.

The rearrangement uses TRBV5-1 and TRBJ2-3; D not certain. The V gene's germline CDR1 is SGHRS and CDR2 YFSETQ. Trimming left V 4 bases short and J 0 bases short, with 9 bases between. The CDR3 extends over 14 amino acids. The CDR3 loop is CASSRRLSTDTQYF. DNA of the CDR3: TGCGCCAGCAGCCGGAGACTTAGCACAGATACGCAGTATTTT. Full variable domain (rest looked up from reference TRBV5-1 and TRBJ2-3): KAGVTQTPRYLIKTRGQQVTLSCSPISGHRSVSWYQQTPGQGLQFLFEYFSETQRNKGNFPGRFSGRQFSNSRSEMNVSTLELGDSALYLCASSRRLSTDTQYFGPGTRLTVL.

The rearrangement uses TRBV4-1 and TRBJ2-2; D is possibly TRBD1 (6 bases). The ends were cut back, 1 base at V and 1 base at J, with 10 bases in the middle. CDR1 and CDR2 from the germline V gene are MGHRA and YSYEKL. This CDR3 has 16 amino acids. The CDR3 protein is CASSQVGTKNTGELFF. The CDR3 DNA is TGCGCCAGCAGCCAAGTTGGGACAAAGAACACCGGGGAGCTGTTTTTT.

The rearrangement joins TRBV19 to TRBJ1-5; D is possibly TRBD1 (6 bases). With 3 bases removed from V and 4 bases from J, the gap between germline ends came to 16 bases. The germline V gene encodes CDR1 LNHDA and CDR2 SQIVND (reference sequence). The CDR3 extends over 16 amino acids. This CDR3 reads CASSMSVIGQNQPQHF. For the CDR3, the DNA is TGTGCCAGTAGTATGTCCGTGATAGGACAGAATCAGCCCCAGCATTTT.

V usage is TRBV11-2 and J usage is TRBJ2-7, with 8 bases lining up with TRBD1. Germline trimming cut 6 bases from V and 3 bases from J; bases unmatched to any gene: 13. The CDR3 contains 16 residues. The V gene's germline CDR1 is SGHAT and CDR2 FQNNGV. CDR3 amino acids: CASRFPGRDRNYEQYF. The DNA for the CDR3 is TGTGCCAGCAGATTCCCCGGGCGGGACAGGAACTACGAGCAGTACTTC.

The chain uses TRBV28 and TRBJ1-1; D not resolved. Germline loops: CDR1 MDHEN, CDR2 SYDVKM. The V gene lost 7 bases and the J gene lost 2 bases, with 26 bases spanning the gap. This CDR3 comprises 18 residues. The CDR3 nucleotides are TGTGCCAGCACCCCCAGGCCCAAGAAAATGGCGGGAAACACTGAAGCTTTCTTT. Translating gives CASTPRPKKMAGNTEAFF.

The gene calls are TRBV5-1 and TRBJ1-6; no firm D call. The germline V gene has CDR1 SGHRS and CDR2 YFSETQ. The V end lost 5 bases, the J end lost 6 bases, and 12 bases lay between the germline ends. CDR3 length equals 14 residues. The CDR3 DNA reads TGCGCCAGCAGATTTGAGGATGGTAATTCACCCCTCCACTTT. Its protein is CASRFEDGNSPLHF.

The chain links TRBV2 to TRBJ2-7; 8 bases map to TRBD1. Trimming at V came to 2 bases and at J to 1 base, leaving 1 base not matched to a gene. This CDR3 region has 14 residues. Germline V gives CDR1 SNHLY, CDR2 FYNNEI. The CDR3 DNA reads TGTGCCAGCAGTGAACAGGGGGCGTCCTACGAGCAGTACTTC. It codes for CASSEQGASYEQYF.

The J gene is TRBJ1-4, the V gene TRBV5-4; 7 bases are a match to TRBD1. The CDR3 totals 13 residues. Germline CDR1 is SGHNT and CDR2 is YYREEE (reference sequence). V trimming: 4 bases; J trimming: 10 bases; junction bases outside the gene matches: 7. Here the CDR3 reads CASSEGTALKLFF. The CDR3 nucleotides read TGTGCCAGCAGCGAGGGGACAGCCCTAAAACTGTTTTTT.

This chain joins TRBV6-1 and TRBJ2-1; TRBD2 might be the D (6 bases). V was trimmed by 6 bases and J by 6 bases, leaving 15 bases between them. The CDR3 length is 14 residues. Looked up from germline, CDR1 is MNHNS and CDR2 is SASEGT. Here the CDR3 reads CASSGSLPPNEQFF. The CDR3 bases are TGTGCCAGCAGCGGGAGTCTCCCGCCCAATGAGCAGTTCTTC.

The chain recombines TRBV11-3 with TRBJ1-1, with TRBD1 identical over 8 bases. Trimming at V came to 1 base and at J to 5 bases, leaving 9 bases not matched to a gene. This CDR3 comprises 16 residues. CDR1 is SGHNT, CDR2 YENEEA, per germline. CDR3 in amino acids: CASSLGYRGGITEAFF. As DNA, the CDR3 is TGTGCCAGCAGCTTAGGGTACAGGGGGGGCATAACTGAAGCTTTCTTT.

The gene calls are TRBV27 and TRBJ1-5; a possible D gene is TRBD1 (6 bases). CDR3 length equals 15 residues. Germline assignment: CDR1 MNHEY and CDR2 SMNVEV (reference sequence). The V gene lost 5 bases and the J gene lost 8 bases, with 19 bases spanning the gap. CDR3 sequence: CASSPTGRAIKPQHF. The CDR3 bases are TGTGCCAGCAGTCCCACAGGGAGGGCGATTAAGCCCCAGCATTTT.